The entry that follows covers one TCR beta chain sequence. This record comes from a study of sequential checkpoint blockade in melanoma. Overall study context: First-line arms were nivolumab then ipilimumab, or the reverse, randomized 1:1. Maintenance nivolumab came after either treatment sequence.

The J segment lost 4 bases and the V segment lost 5 bases, leaving 8 bases of the junction unmatched. Germline V gene sequence: CDR1 SGHTA, CDR2 FQGNSA. This CDR3 has 16 residues. Treatment described: randomized to nivolumab then ipilimumab (arm A) or the reverse (arm B). Sorted cells were live CD3+CD8+, lacking CD19 and CD56, from PBMCs. Clones were read by immunoSEQ multiplex PCR, and TCRdb kept only the in-frame ones, dropping some. This table holds tens of thousands of clones, roughly 78% found once. The sample in question was CD8+ T cells sorted from blood (inferred from file names), obtained from a patient given nivolumab and ipilimumab in sequence. The rearrangement links TRBV7-2 to TRBJ2-7; TRBD2 aligns across 13 bases. The receptor comes from a human donor with melanoma. CDR3 coding DNA: TGTGCCAGCAGCGCAGGACTAGCGGGAGTAGGTTACGAGCAGTACTTC. This codes for CASSAGLAGVGYEQYF. Complete variable domain (other parts from reference TRBV7-2 and TRBJ2-7): GAGVSQSPSNKVTEKGKDVELRCDPISGHTALYWYRQSLGQGLEFLIYFQGNSAPDKSGLPSDRFSAERTGGSVSTLTIQRTQQEDSAVYLCASSAGLAGVGYEQYFGPGTRLTVT.